The entry below gives a single T cell receptor beta chain sequence along with its context. The target of this receptor is not known. Base quality data are lacking; no much larger clone is found one base away. This specimen belongs to a study of identical twins (dated by TCRdb to 2015 to 2016). Turning to the overall study: TCR alpha and beta repertoires from monozygotic twins, unrelated adults of various ages and cord blood were deep-sequenced to test whether fetal clonotypes persist. To rule out contamination, replicate twin experiments were performed at different times with different library preparation protocols.

Overall results and qualifications from the work: Compared with coincidental sharing between unrelated individuals, an excess of low generation-probability sequences was observed among out-of-frame TCR alpha sequences shared between twins. In monozygotic twins, recombination models systematically underestimated out-of-frame TCR alpha sharing, but the models matched the sharing seen between unrelated individuals. In beta out-of-frame sequences, excess twin sharing was weaker, because having fewer shared sequences lowered the signal-to-noise ratio. Conclusions relied on cross-sectional statistical analysis, since the same donors could not be followed over many years. Fewer insertions were carried by abundant cord blood beta clonotypes; a weaker similar trend was observed in young adult naive repertoires, while no such trend was observed in memory repertoires. Invariant T cells such as MAIT and iNKT could partly confound zero-insertion analyses, although diverse VJ usage argued against such confounding for most clonotypes.

The receptor library was made with 5' RACE. The reads were generated on an Illumina HiSeq 2000. A universal primer binding site was introduced by template switching, and a unique molecular identifier was present in the final cDNA, enabling accurate counting of TCR cDNA molecules. Specific primers in the conserved constant-segment region were used to synthesize first-strand cDNA for the TCR alpha and beta chains. To control for contamination, every cDNA library was double barcoded, receiving both a SMART-Mk sample barcode and Illumina barcodes. TruSeq adapter sequences and Illumina sample barcodes were added in two successive PCR steps. TCR alpha and beta cDNA libraries were sequenced on the Illumina HiSeq platform with custom primers. Regarding the original processing steps: MiGEC was used to process raw reads and extract unique molecular identifiers, and MiXCR was used to find CDR3 positions. For each individual, recombination models were inferred using an EM algorithm with the repgenHMM and IGoR tools. Shared clonotypes were analyzed with the tcR package in R, and sharing was normalized by the product of cloneset sizes. Out-of-frame nonproductive sequences were analyzed to study raw recombination free of thymic and clonal selection effects. The public reads were quality trimmed at Q25 with fastp and then assembled into clones with MiXCR by TCRdb, keeping productive beta chains. All rows with the same CDR3 protein become a single entry with the most common DNA and genes. The V and J calls were not made by the authors but by TCRdb's processing. Present in this sample are around 370,000 distinct CDR3 sequences, roughly 9% of which were seen just once. The ten largest clones capture approximately 8.9% of the sample.

All donors were healthy Caucasians. The study also sequenced three unrelated non-twin adults: a male aged 18 to 30, a male aged 50 to 60 and a female aged 50 to 60. Using Miltenyi CD45RO+ enrichment and human naive T-cell isolation kits, memory (CD45RO+) and naive T cells were isolated from PBMC. This receptor was taken from a woman aged 45-60 years in good health. Material for sequencing was naive T cells sorted from blood. Per the publication, the cell subset or site label means: cells isolated with a human naive T-cell isolation kit.

The bases read TGTGCCAGCAGCTACGGACTAGGGACTTACGAGCAGTACTTC. Translated, it gives CASSYGLGTYEQYF. The chain is assembled from TRBV3-1 and TRBJ2-7; the junction holds 7 bases that match TRBD2. CDR1 is given as LGHDT and CDR2 as YNNKEL, both from the germline V gene (reference sequence). Its CDR3 holds 14 amino acids, cysteine through phenylalanine. The DNA shown is the 42-base CDR3, in frame from base 1. After removal of 5 bases from V and 4 bases from J, the junction retains 8 bases not matched to a gene.